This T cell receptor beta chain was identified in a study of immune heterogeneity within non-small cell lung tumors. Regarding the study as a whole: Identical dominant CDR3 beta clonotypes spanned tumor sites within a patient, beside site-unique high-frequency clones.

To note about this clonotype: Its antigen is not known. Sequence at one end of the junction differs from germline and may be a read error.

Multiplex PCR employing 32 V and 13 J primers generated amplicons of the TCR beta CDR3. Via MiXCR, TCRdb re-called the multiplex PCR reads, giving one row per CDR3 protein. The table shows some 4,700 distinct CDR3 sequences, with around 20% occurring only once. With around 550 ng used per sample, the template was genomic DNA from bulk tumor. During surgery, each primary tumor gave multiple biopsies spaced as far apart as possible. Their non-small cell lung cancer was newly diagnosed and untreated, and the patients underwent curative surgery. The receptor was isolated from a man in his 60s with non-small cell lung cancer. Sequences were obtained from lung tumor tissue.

CDR3: CASSLGETANTDTQYF. CDR3 coding DNA: TGTGCCAGTAGCTTAGGCGAGACAGCAAACACAGATACGCAGTATTTT. The chain uses TRBV7-9 and TRBJ2-3, with D perhaps matching TRBD1 (5 bases). CDR3 size: 16 residues. The germline CDR1 and CDR2 sequences are SEHNR and FQNEAQ (reference sequence).